These T cell receptor beta chains were read from a single sample in a study of OX40 agonist ivuxolimab in advanced cancers. Only in-frame clones appear in the TCRdb table, and some are missing; sequencing was by immunoSEQ multiplex PCR. The sample shows roughly 28,000 clones, 82% of them seen only once. The material sequenced was CD4+ or CD8+ T cells sorted from blood, taken in a trial of the OX40 agonist ivuxolimab. The origin of the receptors is an adult with an advanced solid tumor such as melanoma, head and neck, liver or kidney cancer. Each CDR3 is given with its conserved first and last residue. Fields, in order: V gene, clone size, CDR3 protein. Clone size is given for some rows only: seen once, a few or many times, or a class if the clone is expanded.

V: TRBV9; size: .; CDR3: CASSVVSTDTQYF
V: TRBV30; size: .; CDR3: CAWSPGRLVAYEQYF
V: TRBV19; size: .; CDR3: CASSSLWEQYF
V: TRBV5-5; size: .; CDR3: CASSLVRAKGTDTQYF
V: TRBV6-5; size: .; CDR3: CASSPRINTEAFF
V: TRBV5-1; size: .; CDR3: CASSSDYRVTPGNTIYF
V: TRBV6-1; size: once; CDR3: CASSDGVLAKNIQYF
V: TRBV5-4; size: few; CDR3: CASSFGTSAYEQYF
V: TRBV27; size: .; CDR3: CASSLGRLDGNEQFF
V: TRBV28; size: .; CDR3: CASSRDKVLEKLFF
V: TRBV30; size: .; CDR3: CAWSAASGELFF
V: TRBV10-3; size: .; CDR3: CAISESEGLSSGANVLTF
V: TRBV11-2; size: .; CDR3: CASSLDETGDETQYF
V: TRBV29-1; size: .; CDR3: CSVTTGGGTEAFF
V: TRBV28; size: .; CDR3: CASSLVEVGTGNTIYF
V: TRBV7-8; size: .; CDR3: CASSSRGTVNSPLHF
V: TRBV6-6; size: .; CDR3: CASSYSSTLYEQYF
V: TRBV30; size: .; CDR3: CAWSKTPGLPYNEQFF
V: TRBV7-8; size: .; CDR3: CASSVSGQSSGNTIYF
V: TRBV28; size: .; CDR3: CASSLEGALWETQYF
V: TRBV4-1; size: .; CDR3: CASSPIPGMTTKAKNIQYF
V: TRBV4-1; size: few; CDR3: CASSPSGDLAQPQHF
V: TRBV4-1; size: .; CDR3: CASSQGVTEAFF
V: TRBV9; size: .; CDR3: CASSVGGLEPYEQYF
V: TRBV5-1; size: .; CDR3: CASSLGHLRRDEQYF
V: TRBV15; size: .; CDR3: CATSRDWAGGGTEAFF
V: TRBV11-2; size: few; CDR3: CASSQERGGQETQYF
V: TRBV2; size: medium-sized; CDR3: CASRKLAGVTDTQYF
V: TRBV28; size: .; CDR3: CASNIQGASPDEQYF
V: TRBV6-5; size: .; CDR3: CASSYTTQGAFF
V: TRBV13; size: .; CDR3: CASSFYRGLETQYF
V: TRBV5-8; size: .; CDR3: CASSFFTTGAPQHF
V: TRBV4-1; size: .; CDR3: CASSQEASSTDTQYF
V: TRBV7-9; size: .; CDR3: CASSFRDRDTEAFF
V: TRBV6-5; size: .; CDR3: CASSSSGRRQAFF
V: TRBV28; size: .; CDR3: CASSSRTGHPYEQYF
V: TRBV2; size: .; CDR3: CASKRPPASKQYF
V: TRBV6-9; size: .; CDR3: CASSGGTGGNYEQYF
V: TRBV11-2; size: .; CDR3: CASSLVAATTDTQYF
V: TRBV7-9; size: .; CDR3: CASSGAGYEQYF
V: TRBV28; size: .; CDR3: CASSLEGGSSYNEQFF
V: TRBV27; size: .; CDR3: CASSLSPTGTTEAFF
V: TRBV20-1; size: .; CDR3: CSAQTDTQYF
V: TRBV6-6; size: .; CDR3: CASGQSSGNTIYF
V: TRBV19; size: few; CDR3: CASRAGVETQYF
V: TRBV28; size: few; CDR3: CASSDYEQYF
V: TRBV4-1; size: .; CDR3: CASSPLSGLTEAFF
V: TRBV6-4; size: .; CDR3: CASSDTSGDTGELFF
V: TRBV9; size: .; CDR3: CASSEKRENNEQFF